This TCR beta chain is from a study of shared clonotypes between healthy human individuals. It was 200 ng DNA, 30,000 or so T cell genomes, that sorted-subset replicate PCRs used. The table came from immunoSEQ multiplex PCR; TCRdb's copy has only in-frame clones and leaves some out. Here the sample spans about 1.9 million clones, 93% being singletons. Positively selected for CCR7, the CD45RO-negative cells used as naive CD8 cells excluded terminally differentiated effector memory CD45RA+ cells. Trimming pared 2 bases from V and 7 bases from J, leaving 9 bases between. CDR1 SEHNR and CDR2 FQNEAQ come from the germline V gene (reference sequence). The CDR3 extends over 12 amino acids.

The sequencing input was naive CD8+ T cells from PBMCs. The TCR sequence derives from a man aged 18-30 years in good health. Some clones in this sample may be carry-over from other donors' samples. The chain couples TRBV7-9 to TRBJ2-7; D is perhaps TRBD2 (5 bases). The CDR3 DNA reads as TGTGCCAGCAGCTTATTAACGGGGGAGCAGTACTTC. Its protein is CASSLLTGEQYF. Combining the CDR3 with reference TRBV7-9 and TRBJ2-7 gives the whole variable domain DTGVSQNPRHKITKRGQNVTFRCDPISEHNRLYWYRQTLGQGPEFLTYFQNEAQLEKSRLLSDRFSAERPKGSFSTLEIQRTEQGDSAMYLCASSLLTGEQYFGPGTRLTVT.